This TCR beta chain is drawn from a study of shared clonotypes between healthy human individuals. Whole-study results and caveats: Investigators collected only blood, and repertoires in tissues likely differ.

This CDR3 is 13 amino acids long. Germline lookup yields CDR1 SGHAT and CDR2 FQNNGV. Trimming took 3 bases from V and 4 from J, leaving 10 bases between them. Around 31,000 T cell genomes, or approximately 290 ng DNA, went into unsorted PBMC replicate PCRs. Sequencing used immunoSEQ multiplex PCR; TCRdb keeps in-frame clones, though not all of them. Here the sample spans 400,000 to 550,000 clones, less than 80% being singletons. Among the donors, all were Caucasian adults who lived in Nashville, Tennessee. This clone was seen a few times. Its antigen is still unknown. The same CDR3 can be traced to other DNA sequences in this sample.

The origin of this receptor is a woman between 40 and 50 years old in good health. Some clones in this sample may be carry-over from other donors' samples. This chain links TRBV11-2 with TRBJ2-7; no definite D call. The sample was PBMCs. The CDR3 sequence is CASSFPATYEQYF. As DNA, the CDR3 is TGTGCCAGCAGCTTCCCCGCGACTTACGAGCAGTACTTC.